This entry describes one T cell receptor (beta chain). The data are from a study of cytomegalovirus exposure and HLA in healthy donors. The CDR3 length is 14 residues. CDR1 and CDR2 from the germline V gene are MGHRA and YSYEKL. The V end was cut by 0 bases, the J end by 6 bases, with 12 bases between. The PCR ran on 60 Vbeta and 13 Jbeta primers. Method: immunoSEQ multiplex PCR; TCRdb's copy keeps in-frame clones and lacks some. The sample yields about 72,000 clones, roughly 78% seen once. This chain joins TRBV4-1 and TRBJ2-7, with D possibly being TRBD1 (5 bases). The source is a man aged 18 to 29 in good health and CMV-seronegative. The sequencing sample was made of PBMCs. The CDR3 nucleotides are TGCGCCAGCAGCCAAGACAGGGAACTTCCCGAGCAGTACTTC. Protein sequence: CASSQDRELPEQYF.